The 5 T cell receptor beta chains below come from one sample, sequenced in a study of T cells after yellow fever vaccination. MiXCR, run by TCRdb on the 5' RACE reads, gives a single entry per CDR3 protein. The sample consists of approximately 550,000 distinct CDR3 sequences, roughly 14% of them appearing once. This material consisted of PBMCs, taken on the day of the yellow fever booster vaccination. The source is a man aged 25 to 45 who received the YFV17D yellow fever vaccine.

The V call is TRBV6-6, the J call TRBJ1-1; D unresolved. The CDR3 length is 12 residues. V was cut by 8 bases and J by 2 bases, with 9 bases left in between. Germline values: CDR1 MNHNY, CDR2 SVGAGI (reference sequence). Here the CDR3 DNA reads TGTGCCAGCCGATCCGGAAACACTGAAGCTTTCTTT. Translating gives CASRSGNTEAFF.

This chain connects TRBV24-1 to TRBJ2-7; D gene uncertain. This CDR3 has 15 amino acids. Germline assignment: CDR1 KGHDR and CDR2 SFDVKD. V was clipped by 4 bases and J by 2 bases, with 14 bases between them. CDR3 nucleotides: TGTGCCACCAGTGACCCGGACGGTCCCCCCTACGAGCAGTACTTC. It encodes CATSDPDGPPYEQYF.

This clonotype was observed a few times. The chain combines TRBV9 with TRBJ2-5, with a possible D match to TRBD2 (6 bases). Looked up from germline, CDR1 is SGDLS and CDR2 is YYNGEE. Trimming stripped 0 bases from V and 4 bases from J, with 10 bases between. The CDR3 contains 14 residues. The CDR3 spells CASSVGGLAETQYF. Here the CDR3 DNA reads TGTGCCAGCAGCGTAGGGGGACTTGCAGAGACCCAGTACTTC.

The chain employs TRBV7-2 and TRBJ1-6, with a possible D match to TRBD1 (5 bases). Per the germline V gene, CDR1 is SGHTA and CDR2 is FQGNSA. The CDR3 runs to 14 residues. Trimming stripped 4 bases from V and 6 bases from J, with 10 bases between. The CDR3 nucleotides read TGTGCCAGCAGCTCGGGACTTTCTAATTCACCCCTCCACTTT. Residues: CASSSGLSNSPLHF.

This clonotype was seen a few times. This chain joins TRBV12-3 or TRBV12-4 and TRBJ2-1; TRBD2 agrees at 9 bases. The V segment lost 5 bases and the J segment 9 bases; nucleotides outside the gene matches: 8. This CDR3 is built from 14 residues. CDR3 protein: CASSPQGGRAEQFF. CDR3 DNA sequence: TGTGCCAGCAGTCCTCAGGGCGGGAGGGCTGAGCAGTTCTTC.